One and the same sample provided the 11 T cell receptor beta chains below, sequenced in a study of blood T cell repertoires in COVID-19. Clones were sequenced by immunoSEQ multiplex PCR, and TCRdb holds only the in-frame ones, with some missing. Of hundreds of thousands of clones in the sample, 65% to 85% were seen once. The material sequenced was peripheral blood. The receptors shown here come from a woman aged 30 to 39 with COVID-19, enrolled during active disease.

The chain carries TRBV15 and TRBJ1-2, with 9 bases identical to TRBD1. V dropped 5 bases and J dropped 8; count of bases not matched to a gene: 12. The CDR3 has 15 residues. Germline CDR1 reads LNHNV; CDR2 reads YYDKDF (reference sequence). For the CDR3, the DNA is TGTGCCACCAGCCCTCACTTACAGGGGGCGGGAGGCTACACCTTC. Translation: CATSPHLQGAGGYTF.

The rearrangement joins TRBV27 to TRBJ1-1, with D unclear. Germline V gene sequence: CDR1 MNHEY, CDR2 SMNVEV (reference sequence). The CDR3 loop spans 14 amino acids. V was pared by 6 bases and J by 0 bases, with 11 bases between. The CDR3 here is CASSDTSVNTEAFF. In nucleotides, the CDR3 is TGTGCCAGCAGCGACACCTCAGTGAACACTGAAGCTTTCTTT.

The rearrangement uses TRBV29-1 and TRBJ2-2; 8 nucleotides line up with TRBD1. Germline V gene sequence: CDR1 SQVTM, CDR2 ANQGSEA. After removal of 7 bases from V and 1 base from J, the junction contained 5 bases not matched to a gene. CDR3 length: 14 amino acids. CDR3 coding DNA: TGCAGCGCCCTAGGACAGGGGAACACCGGGGAGCTGTTTTTT. Protein product: CSALGQGNTGELFF.

This clone was observed a few times. The chain uses TRBV20-1 and TRBJ1-5; D possibly corresponds to TRBD1 (5 bases). Looked up from germline, CDR1 is DFQATT and CDR2 is SNEGSKA (reference sequence). V lost 3 bases and J 3 bases, leaving 12 bases between the germline ends. There are 14 residues in the CDR3. The DNA for the CDR3 is TGCAGTGCTAGTAGTAACAGGTTCAATCAGCCCCAGCATTTT. Protein: CSASSNRFNQPQHF.

Here the CDR3 DNA reads TGTGCCAGCAGCCCCTACTCGGACAGGGGGCGAGGCTACACCTTC. Translated, it gives CASSPYSDRGRGYTF. V and J are TRBV14 and TRBJ1-2, with 11 bases fitting TRBD1. CDR1 is SGHDN and CDR2 is FVKESK in the germline V gene. This CDR3 is built from 15 residues. The V and J ends lost 4 bases and 8 bases, in that order; junction bases with no gene match: 9.

The chain has TRBV3-1 (or the pseudogene TRBV3-2) and TRBJ2-1; D is possibly TRBD2 (6 bases). Trimming pared 3 bases from V and 1 base from J, leaving 13 bases between. CDR3 length equals 16 residues. Germline V lookup: CDR1 LGHDT, CDR2 YNNKEL (reference sequence). The CDR3 DNA sequence: TGTGCCAGCAGCCAGAAGGGACTCCCTTCCTACAATGAGCAGTTCTTC. Translating gives CASSQKGLPSYNEQFF.

The J gene is TRBJ1-5, the V gene TRBV19; D possibly corresponds to TRBD1 (5 bases). The CDR3 sequence is 13 residues long. V was cut by 6 bases and J by 6 bases, with 12 bases left in between. The germline gives CDR1 LNHDA, CDR2 SQIVND (reference sequence). CDR3 DNA sequence: TGTGCCAGTAGGGGGGAGGGGATTCAGCCCCAGCATTTT. The encoded protein is CASRGEGIQPQHF.

The table lists this clone with a few counts. The chain has TRBV6-2 or TRBV6-3 and TRBJ2-7, with unresolved D. The CDR3 is 14 residues long. Looked up from germline, CDR1 is MNHEY and CDR2 is SVGEGT. Deletions cut 2 bases from V and 1 base from J, with 9 bases between. For the CDR3, the DNA is TGTGCCAGCAGTTACCTTCGGGTTTCCTACGAGCAGTACTTC. Its translation is CASSYLRVSYEQYF.

The chain has TRBV5-8 and TRBJ1-2; maybe TRBD1 (6 bases). CDR1 SGHTS and CDR2 YDEGEE come from the germline V gene. V was trimmed by 2 bases and J by 7 bases, leaving 15 bases between them. The CDR3 contains 14 residues. The chain's CDR3 is CASSLGDTVFGYTF. The CDR3 DNA sequence: TGTGCCAGCAGCTTAGGGGACACGGTGTTTGGCTACACCTTC.

CDR3 nucleotides: TGTGCCAGCAGTCCCCCGTCTGGGGCCAACGTCCTGACTTTC. Translating gives CASSPPSGANVLTF. The V and J genes are TRBV27 and TRBJ2-6; D is unclear. Trimming stripped 5 bases from V and 1 base from J, with 6 bases between. The CDR3 totals 14 residues. Germline lookup yields CDR1 MNHEY and CDR2 SMNVEV (reference sequence).

V gene TRBV10-3 combines with J gene TRBJ2-1; 8 bases are a match to TRBD1. Germline CDR1 is ENHRY and CDR2 is SYGVKD. The CDR3 is made up of 18 amino acids. V dropped 4 bases and J dropped 4; count of bases not matched to a gene: 15. The CDR3 spells CAISVVTGGNPGYNEQFF. CDR3 bases: TGTGCCATCAGTGTGGTCACAGGGGGGAACCCTGGTTACAATGAGCAGTTCTTC.